This T cell receptor beta chain derives from a study of technical replicates of blood from four donors (dated by TCRdb to about 2017). About this clone: The specificity of this receptor is unknown. There are no base qualities to consult, and no much larger clone falls within one base.

The V end loses 4 bases and the J end loses 4 bases, and a stretch of 16 bases separates them. Taken from cysteine to phenylalanine, the CDR3 has 15 residues. Just the 45-base CDR3 DNA is kept, in frame starting at base 1. For CDR1 and CDR2, the germline V gene lists MGHRA and YSYEKL. Libraries were made using the immunoSEQ multiplex PCR assay. Sourced from immuneACCESS, this table was stored by TCRdb with only in-frame sequences that have V and J called. A share of the clones is absent; for the studies checked, an unresolved V gene accounts for under half, and the remainder has no known explanation. A total of 80,000 to 95,000 clones appear in this sample, 96% of them only once. The top ten clonotypes cover about 0.39% of the sample.

The rearrangement combines TRBV4-1 with TRBJ1-1, with TRBD1 as a weak D call on 6 bases. This clonotype was sampled from a human donor in good health. Sequenced: T cells isolated from PBMCs. The CDR3 protein is CASSLFTTGLTEAFF. The bases are TGCGCCAGCAGCCTATTTACGACAGGCCTCACTGAAGCTTTCTTT.